The T cell receptor (beta chain) under discussion was sequenced for a study of control samples from healthy donors and cancer patients. The data were produced by immunoSEQ multiplex PCR, yet TCRdb's version contains in-frame clones alone and is incomplete. The profile shows roughly 29,000 clones, roughly nine tenths of them singletons. The sample consisted of formalin-fixed, paraffin-embedded tissue. This sequence was found in a female donor with melanoma.

The CDR3 DNA reads as TGTGCCTGGGCCCACGGGGGGATACAAGAGACCCAGTACTTC. Translation gives CAWAHGGIQETQYF. This chain links TRBV30 with TRBJ2-5, with 7 bases fitting TRBD2. Germline V gives CDR1 GTSNPN, CDR2 SVGIG (reference sequence). The CDR3 covers 14 residues. With V trimmed by 5 bases and J by 2 bases, 8 bases remained unmatched. Supplemented by reference TRBV30 and TRBJ2-5, the full variable domain reads SQTIHQWPATLVQPVGSPLSLECTVEGTSNPNLYWYRQAAGRGLQLLFYSVGIGQISSEVPQNLSASRPQDRQFILSSKKLLLSDSGFYLCAWAHGGIQETQYFGPGTRLLVL.